This T cell receptor (beta chain) emerged from a study of blood T cell repertoires in COVID-19. Study overall: Sites across the United States, Italy and Spain contributed samples from acute and convalescent COVID-19.

Sequencing used immunoSEQ multiplex PCR; TCRdb keeps in-frame clones, though not all of them. The data show 170,000 or so clones, 65% to 90% seen once. CDR1 is MNHEY, CDR2 SMNVEV, per germline (reference sequence). CDR3 length: 15 residues. V was pared by 3 bases and J by 0 bases, with 5 bases of the junction left unmatched. This clone was seen more than once but under ten times. The chain carries TRBV27 and TRBJ2-7; 7 bases match TRBD1. The receptor comes from a human donor in a cohort sampled during active COVID-19. Specimen: peripheral blood. This CDR3 reads CASSLTGLSSYEQYF. The DNA for the CDR3 is TGTGCCAGCAGTTTGACAGGGCTAAGCTCCTACGAGCAGTACTTC.